The 22 T cell receptor beta chains below all came from one sample that was sequenced in a study of OX40 agonist ivuxolimab in advanced cancers. Using immunoSEQ multiplex PCR, the repertoire was profiled, and TCRdb retains in-frame clones only, with some absent. Of about 44,000 clones listed, roughly 87% were seen once; the top ten hold 15% to 20%. This material consisted of CD4+ or CD8+ T cells sorted from blood, taken in a trial of the OX40 agonist ivuxolimab. These receptors all come from an adult with an advanced solid tumor such as melanoma, head and neck, liver or kidney cancer.

This clone has more than one count but fewer than ten. The sample carries other DNA sequences with the same CDR3. The chain joins TRBV6-5 to TRBJ1-1; no firm D call. Germline loops: CDR1 MNHEY, CDR2 SVGAGI. V was clipped by 0 bases and J by 0 bases, with 8 bases between them. The CDR3 has 15 amino acids. CDR3 in amino acids: CASSYSRVMNTEAFF. CDR3 nucleotides: TGTGCCAGCAGTTACTCAAGGGTCATGAACACTGAAGCTTTCTTT.

The chain links TRBV28 to TRBJ2-2; TRBD2 matches 9 bases. CDR1 and CDR2 from the germline V gene are MDHEN and SYDVKM. The CDR3 extends over 16 amino acids. With V trimmed by 6 bases and J by 3 bases, 8 bases remained unmatched. DNA of the CDR3: TGTGCCAGCAGCCAGGTCCTAGCGGGGTACACCGGGGAGCTGTTTTTT. The encoded protein is CASSQVLAGYTGELFF.

V and J are TRBV5-5 and TRBJ2-2; no clear D. This CDR3 is 13 amino acids long. The germline V and J ends were trimmed by 5 bases and 6 bases, with 11 bases remaining between them. Germline CDR1 SGHKS, CDR2 YYEKEE (reference sequence). CDR3 nucleotide sequence: TGTGCCAGCAGTACTCCTAAACCCGGGGAGCTGTTTTTT. As protein: CASSTPKPGELFF.

On this clone itself: A clone one base away is much larger, so this may be a read error. In the same sample, other DNA sequences code for this CDR3. This chain links TRBV6-6 with TRBJ1-5, with unresolved D. Trimming removed 0 bases from V and 2 bases from J, with 5 bases in between. Per germline, CDR1 MNHNY and CDR2 SVGAGI (reference sequence). CDR3 length: 14 amino acids. The CDR3 reads CASSYSGGNQPQHF. CDR3 sequence (DNA): TGTGCCAGCAGTTACTCAGGCGGCAATCAGCCCCAGCATTTT.

This chain links TRBV7-8 with TRBJ2-7, with 12 bases aligning to TRBD2. The junction had 6 bases not matched to a gene; V was cut back by 5 bases and J by 4 bases. Germline loops: CDR1 SGHVS, CDR2 FQNEAQ. The CDR3 runs to 15 residues. CDR3 DNA: TGTGCCAGCAGCCAACTAGCGGGGGGCGGATACGAGCAGTACTTC. This encodes CASSQLAGGGYEQYF.

V usage is TRBV6-1 and J usage is TRBJ2-1, with a possible D match to TRBD2 (6 bases). Germline CDR1 MNHNS, CDR2 SASEGT. Between the trimmed V and J ends, which lost 1 base and 0 bases, there was a span of 16 bases. CDR3 size: 18 residues. The CDR3 sequence: CASSEVPVAVSSYNEQFF. Here the CDR3 DNA reads TGTGCCAGCAGTGAAGTCCCTGTAGCGGTGAGCTCCTACAATGAGCAGTTCTTC.

The gene calls are TRBV7-2 and TRBJ2-1, with 8 bases lining up with TRBD1. Germline CDR1 reads SGHTA; CDR2 reads FQGNSA. CDR3 size: 15 residues. Trimming at V came to 4 bases and at J to 1 base, leaving 3 bases not matched to a gene. CDR3 in amino acids: CASSSGTGSYNEQFF. CDR3 in DNA: TGTGCCAGCAGCTCCGGGACAGGATCCTACAATGAGCAGTTCTTC.

This chain links TRBV4-1 with TRBJ1-2; D call uncertain. The CDR3 is made up of 13 amino acids. Germline V CDR1 and CDR2: MGHRA, YSYEKL. Trimming removed 0 bases from V and 8 bases from J, with 10 bases in between. The CDR3 DNA reads as TGCGCCAGCAGCCAAGATGGATACGGGGGCTACACCTTC. Translated, it gives CASSQDGYGGYTF.

This chain links TRBV4-1 with TRBJ2-1; 8 bases map to TRBD1. V shed 0 bases, J shed 9 bases, and the junction held 4 bases outside the gene matches. From germline, CDR1 is MGHRA and CDR2 YSYEKL. The CDR3 extends over 14 amino acids. The CDR3 spells CASSQERQGTEQFF. The DNA for the CDR3 is TGCGCCAGCAGCCAAGAAAGACAGGGGACTGAGCAGTTCTTC.

The V gene is TRBV9, the J gene TRBJ2-1; D not certain. Trimming shortened V by 0 bases and J by 8 bases, and 6 bases separated the two germline ends. Per the germline V gene, CDR1 is SGDLS and CDR2 is YYNGEE. The CDR3 consists of 12 residues. CDR3 in DNA: TGTGCCAGCAGCGTAGGGGCGGATGAGCAGTTCTTC. It codes for CASSVGADEQFF.

This clone was found once. This sequence joins TRBV27 and TRBJ2-1; no firm D call. The CDR3 is made up of 12 amino acids. V dropped 6 bases and J dropped 7 bases, with 10 bases sitting between them. From germline, CDR1 is MNHEY and CDR2 SMNVEV (reference sequence). CDR3 bases: TGTGCCAGCAGCCTACCCGGGAATGAGCAGTTCTTC. It yields the protein CASSLPGNEQFF.

V usage is TRBV29-1 and J usage is TRBJ1-1; tentatively, D is TRBD1 (5 bases). Trimming took 7 bases from V and 10 from J, leaving 13 bases between them. The CDR3 loop spans 10 amino acids. Germline CDR1 is SQVTM and CDR2 is ANQGSEA. CDR3 protein: CSGGVGGAFF. The CDR3 region has the DNA TGCAGCGGTGGGGTCGGGGGAGCTTTCTTT.

The genes are TRBV4-2 and TRBJ2-1, with TRBD2 matching 7 bases. V lost 3 bases and J lost 6; bases outside the gene matches: 5. The CDR3 loop spans 14 amino acids. The germline gives CDR1 LGHNA, CDR2 YNFKEQ. CDR3: CASSQGGGSNEQFF. The CDR3 DNA is TGTGCCAGCAGCCAGGGGGGGGGTAGCAATGAGCAGTTCTTC.

This rearrangement joins TRBV18 to TRBJ2-2, with 9 bases fitting TRBD1. The V segment lost 5 bases and the J segment 0 bases; nucleotides outside the gene matches: 22. CDR3 length equals 22 residues. CDR1 and CDR2 from the germline V gene are KGHSH and LQKENI. The DNA for the CDR3 is TGTGCCAGCTCAGCAGAGCAGGCAGGACAGGGGACAAGAGGCGCGAACACCGGGGAGCTGTTTTTT. Protein product: CASSAEQAGQGTRGANTGELFF. Variable domain in full (rest from reference TRBV18 and TRBJ2-2): NAGVMQNPRHLVRRRGQEARLRCSPMKGHSHVYWYRQLPEEGLKFMVYLQKENIIDESGMPKERFSAEFPKEGPSILRIQQVVRGDSAAYFCASSAEQAGQGTRGANTGELFFGEGSRLTVL.

The chain employs TRBV4-1 and TRBJ2-1; 10 bases fit TRBD2. This CDR3 region has 20 residues. The J segment lost 4 bases and the V segment lost 8 bases, leaving 23 bases of the junction unmatched. Germline lookup yields CDR1 MGHRA and CDR2 YSYEKL. CDR3 sequence (DNA): TGCGCCAGCTCTTCCCTAACTAGCGGGGATCCTCGCGGGGTTTACAATGAGCAGTTCTTC. Its translation is CASSSLTSGDPRGVYNEQFF.

J is TRBJ2-7 and V is TRBV6-1; a weak D match, TRBD1 (6 bases). The germline V and J ends were trimmed by 3 bases and 0 bases, with 15 bases remaining between them. Germline-derived CDR1 and CDR2 are MNHNS and SASEGT. The CDR3 has 16 amino acids. CDR3 in amino acids: CASSDLQGLSSYEQYV. Here the CDR3 DNA reads TGTGCCAGCAGTGACCTACAGGGCCTAAGCTCCTACGAGCAGTACGTC.

The chain carries TRBV28 and TRBJ1-5; D gene unclear. The germline V gene has CDR1 MDHEN and CDR2 SYDVKM. The CDR3 is 14 amino acids. The V gene lost 3 bases and the J gene lost 1 base, with 7 bases spanning the gap. The CDR3 spells CASSFLGSNQPQHF. The CDR3 DNA is TGTGCCAGCAGTTTTTTAGGGAGCAATCAGCCCCAGCATTTT.

The chain combines TRBV19 with TRBJ1-1; TRBD1 might be the D (6 bases). The CDR3 is made up of 19 amino acids. Germline CDR1 is LNHDA and CDR2 is SQIVND (reference sequence). The germline V and J ends were trimmed by 0 bases and 0 bases, with 20 bases remaining between them. The CDR3, as DNA: TGTGCCAGTAGTATAGATCTGGGGGGCTCTTCTCTATTGAACACTGAAGCTTTCTTT. This gives the protein CASSIDLGGSSLLNTEAFF.

The rearrangement links TRBV7-2 to TRBJ2-3, with 10 positions matching TRBD2. This CDR3 is 14 amino acids long. Germline V gene data show CDR1 as SGHTA and CDR2 as FQGNSA. V lost 8 bases to trimming and J lost 3 bases; unmatched junction nucleotides: 5. CDR3 coding DNA: TGTGCCAGCCGGACTAGCGGCTTTACAGATACGCAGTATTTT. It is translated as CASRTSGFTDTQYF.

The chain is built from TRBV5-4 and TRBJ2-7, with 9 bases lining up with TRBD1. This CDR3 region has 14 residues. In germline, CDR1 is SGHNT, CDR2 YYREEE (reference sequence). V trimming: 6 bases; J trimming: 3 bases; junction bases outside the gene matches: 7. The CDR3 DNA reads as TGTGCCAGCAACCTACAGGGGGCGAACTACGAGCAGTACTTC. Its protein product is CASNLQGANYEQYF.

The chain joins TRBV28 to TRBJ2-7; D is unclear. V lost 2 bases and J 2 bases, leaving 7 bases between the germline ends. Germline CDR1 is MDHEN and CDR2 is SYDVKM. This CDR3 is built from 13 residues. The CDR3 DNA reads TGTGCCAGCAGTTTAGGGGAAACCTACGAGCAGTACTTC. It is translated as CASSLGETYEQYF. The variable domain in full, completed from reference TRBV28 and TRBJ2-7, reads DVKVTQSSRYLVKRTGEKVFLECVQDMDHENMFWYRQDPGLGLRLIYFSYDVKMKEKGDIPEGYSVSREKKERFSLILESASTNQTSMYLCASSLGETYEQYFGPGTRLTVT.

V usage is TRBV9 and J usage is TRBJ2-3, with D possibly matching TRBD2 (6 bases). The CDR3 loop spans 14 amino acids. V gave up 5 bases and J gave up 2 bases, with 12 bases separating them. CDR1 and CDR2 from the germline V gene are SGDLS and YYNGEE. The CDR3 sequence: CASSSGVPTDTQYF. In DNA form, the CDR3 reads TGTGCCAGCAGTTCGGGGGTCCCCACAGATACGCAGTATTTT.